This TCR beta chain emerged from a study of T-cell memory formation after mild COVID-19. Whole-study results and caveats: Mostly located in CM and EM were contracting CD4+ clones, with contracting CD8+ clones located in EMRA.

Regarding this clonotype: Its specificity is not known.

CDR1 and CDR2 from the germline V gene are LNHDA and SQIVND (reference sequence). Unmatched junction bases numbered 5, after V lost 5 bases and J lost 5 bases. The CDR3 loop spans 14 amino acids. MiXCR, applied by TCRdb to the 5' RACE reads, yields one record per CDR3 protein. The repertoire has around 410,000 distinct CDR3 sequences, around 22% of them found once; the top ten carry approximately 14%. V usage is TRBV19 and J usage is TRBJ1-4, with 7 bases identical to TRBD1. The TCR originated in an adult woman who had mild COVID-19 (a few samples of this study predate the infection). Cell type and time point are not known. The sequenced sample was PBMCs or a T cell subset sorted from them (not recorded which). In nucleotides, the CDR3 is TGTGCCAGTAGTCCATGGGGACAGAATGAAAAACTGTTTTTT. This sequence encodes CASSPWGQNEKLFF.